The 15 T cell receptor beta chains listed next were all sequenced from one sample in a study of tumor-infiltrating lymphocytes in primary liver carcinoma. The source material, about 20-30 mg of unsorted bulk tissue, was used to co-extract RNA and DNA. The researchers produced TCR beta cDNA from around 0.5 ug total RNA with a constant-region primer. Libraries of TCR beta came from three nested multiplex PCR rounds with slightly modified ARM-PCR. Investigators reported that the first two PCR rounds, at 10 cycles each, used TRBV1-TRBV30 forward primers with a C-beta reverse primer. TCRdb independently ran MiXCR on the multiplex PCR reads; one entry per CDR3 protein. The table includes some 130,000 distinct CDR3 sequences, about two thirds detected once. Specimen: tumor-adjacent normal liver tissue. The source of these receptors is a woman aged 55-70 years with primary liver carcinoma and hepatitis B virus infection.

Comments on this clonotype: The junction does not match germline at one end; this may be a read error. The V call is TRBV11-2, the J call TRBJ1-6, with D hard to call. The CDR3 length is 13 residues. CDR1 and CDR2 (germline): SGHAT, FQNNGV. The CDR3 sequence is CGSSFVMNSSLHF. The CDR3, as DNA: TGTGGTAGCAGCTTTGTAATGAATTCATCCCTCCACTTT.

As concerns this clonotype: Given a much more abundant clone one base away, this may be a read error. This chain joins TRBV7-9 and TRBJ2-3; TRBD1 agrees at 7 bases. Germline loops: CDR1 SEHNR, CDR2 FQNEAQ (reference sequence). The CDR3 sequence is 14 residues long. J lost 5 bases, V lost 5 bases, and 7 bases had no gene match. The DNA of the CDR3 is TGTGCCAGCAGCCGACAGGGTTACATAGATACGCAGTATTTT. The encoded protein is CASSRQGYIDTQYF.

Remarks on this clonotype: It is likely a read error, because the conserved phenylalanine at the end of the CDR3 is missing. The chain carries TRBV11-3 and TRBJ2-7; 12 bases are shared with TRBD1. Per germline, CDR1 SGHNT and CDR2 YENEEA. The CDR3 is 15 amino acids. CDR3 DNA sequence: TGTACCAGCAGCCCTGGGACAGGGGGCAACTACGAGCAGTACATC. Protein: CTSSPGTGGNYEQYI.

As to this clonotype: At one end, the junction sequence differs from germline, possibly due to a read error. This chain uses TRBV12-3 or TRBV12-4 with TRBJ2-1, with no clear D. The CDR3 is 12 amino acids. Here the CDR3 DNA reads TGTGCCAGCAGCTGCCTTGCCAATGGGCAGTTCTTC. It specifies CASSCLANGQFF.

Points on this clonotype: Because the CDR3 is missing its conserved closing phenylalanine or tryptophan, this is likely a read error. This rearrangement joins TRBV11-1 to TRBJ2-1; no clear D. The CDR3 consists of 13 residues. Germline CDR1 reads SGHAT; CDR2 reads FQDESV (reference sequence). Trimming took off 7 bases at V and 9 bases at J, with 16 bases between the two ends. The CDR3 nucleotides read TGTGCCAGCACCTCTCCGAGCGATGGTGAGCAGTTCCTC. Protein product: CASTSPSDGEQFL.

With respect to this clonotype: A much larger clone lies one base from this, so it may be a read error. The chain employs TRBV7-9 and TRBJ2-3; D not certain. The J call is uncertain, as TRBJ1-5 better fits the DNA end. CDR3 length: 15 residues. Germline CDR1 is SEHNR and CDR2 is FQNEAQ (reference sequence). The CDR3 DNA is TGTGCCAGCAGCTTAGCGTCGCAGCCTACAGATACGCAGCATTTT. Translated, it gives CASSLASQPTDTQHF.

Turning to this clonotype: A read error is likely, as this CDR3 ends without the conserved phenylalanine or tryptophan. V is TRBV12-3 or TRBV12-4 and J is TRBJ2-1, with D possibly being TRBD1 (5 bases). The CDR3 sequence is 15 residues long. Trimming stripped 5 bases from V and 4 bases from J, with 15 bases between. CDR3 protein: CASSPWGRNYNEQFS. DNA for the CDR3: TGTGCCAGCAGTCCCTGGGGCAGAAATTACAATGAGCAGTTCTCC.

A remark on this clonotype: The junction differs from germline at one of its ends, possibly a read error. J is TRBJ2-2 and V is TRBV11-2; the D call may be TRBD1 or TRBD2 (5 bases each). Germline V gene data show CDR1 as SGHAT and CDR2 as FQNNGV. This CDR3 comprises 15 residues. The CDR3 region is CVSSPRAGVTRELLF. The CDR3, as DNA: TGTGTCAGCAGCCCTAGGGCCGGGGTCACCAGGGAGCTGTTGTTT.

A word on this clonotype: One junction end disagrees with the germline gene, perhaps due to a read error. The V and J genes are TRBV11-2 and TRBJ2-4; D ambiguous. In germline, CDR1 is SGHAT, CDR2 FQNNGV. This CDR3 spans 14 amino acids. CDR3 nucleotide sequence: TGTGCCAGTAGCTTGGCGGTACCGAAAAAGATTCAGTACTTC. This translates into CASSLAVPKKIQYF.

For this clonotype: The conserved phenylalanine or tryptophan normally closing the CDR3 is absent here, so this likely arose from a read error. The V call is TRBV11-2, the J call TRBJ2-3, with 7 bases lining up with TRBD2. The CDR3 sequence is 13 residues long. Germline V gene lookup returns CDR1 SGHAT and CDR2 FQNNGV. The V gene end was trimmed by 6 bases and the J gene end by 7 bases; junction bases not matched to a gene: 7. The CDR3 DNA follows: TGTGCCAGCAGTTCCCCGGGGGGTCATACGCAGTATTTA. Translation: CASSSPGGHTQYL.

For this clonotype: Mismatch with germline at one junction end may stem from a read error. This chain uses TRBV18 with TRBJ1-1, with D perhaps TRBD1 (5 bases). Per germline, CDR1 KGHSH and CDR2 LQKENI. The CDR3 sequence is 14 residues long. For the CDR3, the DNA is TGTGCCAGCTCACCAGTCGGGGGGAACACTGAATCTTTCTTT. Translated, it gives CASSPVGGNTESFF.

Comment on this clonotype: The junction departs from the called germline gene at one end, perhaps through a read error. The chain recombines TRBV29-1 with TRBJ2-5; D is ambiguous. CDR1 is SQVTM, CDR2 ANQGSEA, per germline. The CDR3 runs to 17 residues. The CDR3 nucleotides read TGCAGCTTTGCGGCCGAAAAGGACCGATTAATGAAGGAGACCCAGTACTTT. Encoded protein: CSFAAEKDRLMKETQYF.

V usage is TRBV29-1 and J usage is TRBJ2-3; TRBD1 agrees at 8 bases. V lost 4 bases and J lost 13; bases outside the gene matches: 13. The CDR3 is 13 residues long. Germline V gene lookup returns CDR1 SQVTM and CDR2 ANQGSEA. This CDR3 is CSVARGLTDMEYF. CDR3 in DNA: TGCAGCGTTGCCAGGGGGCTGACAGATATGGAGTATTTT.

This clonotype was counted ten times or more. J is TRBJ1-2 and V is TRBV6-5, with D uncertain. Germline V gene lookup returns CDR1 MNHEY and CDR2 SVGAGI. The V and J ends lost 6 bases and 2 bases respectively, with 10 bases between them. This CDR3 region has 13 residues. CDR3 protein: CASRFGQNYGYTF. In DNA, the CDR3 is TGTGCCAGCAGGTTCGGGCAGAACTATGGCTACACCTTC.

The chain is built from TRBV6-5 and TRBJ1-1, with D hard to call. Germline CDR1 reads MNHEY; CDR2 reads SVGAGI. This CDR3 has 15 residues. The V and J ends lost 1 base and 4 bases respectively, with 13 bases between them. The CDR3 loop is CASSYYVLSGTEAFF. CDR3 in DNA: TGTGCCAGCAGTTACTATGTTCTGTCGGGCACTGAAGCTTTCTTT.